This passage covers 15 T cell receptor beta chains from one sample sequenced in a study of shared T cell receptors in the human thymus. TCRdb's table, derived via immunoSEQ multiplex PCR, lists solely in-frame clones and lacks some. The table has about 710,000 clones, approximately 87% seen once. This sample was also put to use in a study of human thymus T cells.

The sample comprised thymocytes. The receptors stem from a boy under two years old with a congenital heart defect.

The rearrangement uses TRBV4-3 and TRBJ2-7; TRBD1 matches 11 bases. The V and J ends lost 4 bases and 5 bases, in that order; junction bases with no gene match: 4. The germline V gene has CDR1 LGHNA and CDR2 YSLEER. The CDR3 consists of 14 residues. The CDR3 is CASSRGQGAHEQYF. The CDR3 DNA follows: TGCGCCAGCAGCCGTGGACAGGGGGCCCACGAGCAGTACTTC.

The V gene is TRBV28, the J gene TRBJ2-7; 8 bases agree with TRBD1. This CDR3 is built from 15 residues. V was pared by 5 bases and J by 5 bases, with 11 bases of the junction left unmatched. The germline V gene encodes CDR1 MDHEN and CDR2 SYDVKM. In nucleotides, the CDR3 is TGTGCCAGCAGTATAGCAGGACAGGGAGCCGACGAGCAGTACTTC. It encodes CASSIAGQGADEQYF.

CDR3 region: CASSIPWASGRLAKNIQYF. The CDR3, as DNA: TGTGCCAGTAGTATTCCCTGGGCTAGCGGGAGGTTAGCCAAAAACATTCAGTACTTC. J is TRBJ2-4 and V is TRBV19; TRBD2 matches at 11 bases. Germline V lookup: CDR1 LNHDA, CDR2 SQIVND (reference sequence). Losses at the gene ends were 3 bases for V and 0 bases for J; bases not matched to a gene: 10. This CDR3 has 19 amino acids.

This chain uses TRBV7-2 with TRBJ1-4, with 8 bases matching TRBD1. The trim removed 3 bases at V and 0 bases at J, leaving 12 bases unmatched. CDR1 and CDR2 from the germline V gene are SGHTA and FQGNSA. This CDR3 contains 19 residues. CDR3 coding DNA: TGTGCCAGCAGCTTTCAGGGGGCTAATCGATCGACAACTAATGAAAAACTGTTTTTT. This codes for CASSFQGANRSTTNEKLFF.

V gene TRBV28 combines with J gene TRBJ2-7; D gene uncertain. The CDR3 contains 12 residues. Germline V gene sequence: CDR1 MDHEN, CDR2 SYDVKM. The V and J ends lost 4 bases and 2 bases respectively, with 6 bases between them. For the CDR3, the DNA is TGTGCCAGCAGTTCAGGAACCTACGAGCAGTACTTC. Translating gives CASSSGTYEQYF.

This clone was counted a single time. The chain joins TRBV4-2 to TRBJ2-3, with 11 bases matching TRBD2. Germline CDR1 LGHNA, CDR2 YNFKEQ. The CDR3 loop spans 17 amino acids. With V trimmed by 0 bases and J by 2 bases, 4 bases remained unmatched. This CDR3 is CASSQDKGLADTDTQYF. CDR3 nucleotide sequence: TGTGCCAGCAGCCAAGATAAGGGACTAGCGGACACAGATACGCAGTATTTT.

The V call is TRBV28, the J call TRBJ1-1, with D tentatively TRBD1 (5 bases). From germline, CDR1 is MDHEN and CDR2 SYDVKM. V was pared by 3 bases and J by 0 bases, with 17 bases between. The CDR3 runs 17 residues. The CDR3 nucleotides are TGTGCCAGCAGTTTCCTTCGCGGAGGGACTATGAACACTGAAGCTTTCTTT. As protein: CASSFLRGGTMNTEAFF.

With regard to this clone: One junction end does not reproduce the germline sequence, and a read error may be involved. CDR3: CSVQESQYF. The CDR3 DNA reads as TGCAGCGTCCAAGAGAGCCAGTACTTC. The J gene is TRBJ2-5, the V gene TRBV29-1; no reliable D call. The CDR3 is 9 amino acids. The germline CDR1 and CDR2 sequences are SQVTM and ANQGSEA.

This clone was seen a handful of times. The J gene is TRBJ1-2, the V gene TRBV19, with 7 bases identical to TRBD1. Germline V lookup: CDR1 LNHDA, CDR2 SQIVND (reference sequence). The V gene end was trimmed by 7 bases and the J gene end by 3 bases; junction bases not matched to a gene: 14. The CDR3 is 16 amino acids. CDR3 sequence: CASTNFPTGAHYGYTF. CDR3 DNA: TGTGCCAGTACCAATTTCCCCACAGGGGCCCACTATGGCTACACCTTC.

The chain couples TRBV28 to TRBJ2-6, with D possibly being TRBD1 (6 bases). CDR1 is MDHEN and CDR2 is SYDVKM in the germline V gene. This CDR3 is built from 21 residues. The V gene lost 3 bases and the J gene lost 0 bases, with 24 bases spanning the gap. The DNA of the CDR3 is TGTGCCAGCAGTTTTTGGGATGTTTGGGGACAAAACTACTCTGGGGCCAACGTCCTGACTTTC. Amino acid sequence: CASSFWDVWGQNYSGANVLTF. Drawing the rest from reference TRBV28 and TRBJ2-6, the complete variable domain is DVKVTQSSRYLVKRTGEKVFLECVQDMDHENMFWYRQDPGLGLRLIYFSYDVKMKEKGDIPEGYSVSREKKERFSLILESASTNQTSMYLCASSFWDVWGQNYSGANVLTFGAGSRLTVL.

This rearrangement joins TRBV5-1 to TRBJ1-2; D remains unclear. The germline CDR1 and CDR2 sequences are SGHRS and YFSETQ. There are 13 residues in the CDR3. V lost 3 bases to trimming and J lost 7 bases, with 13 bases between them. Written as DNA, the CDR3 is TGCGCCAGCAGCTCCGGATCAGGAGGTGGCTACACCTTC. This translates into CASSSGSGGGYTF.

This clone was counted between two and nine times. V gene TRBV5-1 combines with J gene TRBJ2-2, with 9 bases lining up with TRBD1. J gave up 4 bases and V 0 bases, and 1 base lay outside the gene matches. The CDR3 spans 15 residues. Germline V gene lookup returns CDR1 SGHRS and CDR2 YFSETQ. DNA of the CDR3: TGCGCCAGCAGCTTGGGACAGGGGGTCACCGGGGAGCTGTTTTTT. It specifies CASSLGQGVTGELFF. Full variable domain (missing parts from reference TRBV5-1 and TRBJ2-2): KAGVTQTPRYLIKTRGQQVTLSCSPISGHRSVSWYQQTPGQGLQFLFEYFSETQRNKGNFPGRFSGRQFSNSRSEMNVSTLELGDSALYLCASSLGQGVTGELFFGEGSRLTVL.

This chain uses TRBV5-1 with TRBJ1-1; a possible D gene is TRBD1 (5 bases). Germline lookup yields CDR1 SGHRS and CDR2 YFSETQ. Deletions cut 9 bases from V and 4 bases from J, with 22 bases between. This CDR3 has 15 amino acids. The chain's CDR3 is CATTSEASGVTEAFF. CDR3 nucleotide sequence: TGCGCCACCACTTCGGAGGCTTCGGGGGTCACTGAAGCTTTCTTT.

The V gene is TRBV4-1, the J gene TRBJ2-7, with 9 bases fitting TRBD1. Germline V gene sequence: CDR1 MGHRA, CDR2 YSYEKL. Trimming removed 1 base from V and 2 bases from J; junction bases left unmatched: 0. The CDR3 contains 14 residues. CDR3 loop: CASSQGDRAYEQYF. The CDR3 DNA follows: TGCGCCAGCAGCCAAGGGGACAGGGCCTACGAGCAGTACTTC.

V and J are TRBV5-6 and TRBJ2-7; TRBD2 aligns across 7 bases. Trimming took 3 bases from V and 1 from J; bases not matched to a gene: 10. The V gene's germline CDR1 is SGHDT and CDR2 YYEEEE. This CDR3 contains 16 residues. CDR3 residues: CASSWRRASGSYEQYF. CDR3 in DNA: TGTGCCAGCAGCTGGAGGAGGGCTAGCGGTTCCTACGAGCAGTACTTC.